One TCR beta chain is described in this entry. Its antigen is undetermined. The repertoire was sequenced with immunoSEQ multiplex PCR; TCRdb's copy has only in-frame clones and lacks some. The sample records about 65,000 clones, about 90% being singletons. CDR1 is MNHGY and CDR2 is SAAAGT in the germline V gene. This CDR3 contains 16 residues. J lost 6 bases, V lost 10 bases, and 17 bases had no gene match. The data were obtained in a study of cytomegalovirus exposure and HLA in healthy donors. General observations from the study: Most TCR sequences were seen very rarely across donors, but some public TCRs occurred in many. Cytomegalovirus status was reportedly diagnosed by the classifier with high specificity and sensitivity. First-cohort TCR clusters tended to co-occur in the 95 to 150 validation repertoires, a later analysis found. A list of 150 or so TCR beta chains associated with cytomegalovirus was given.

What was sequenced was PBMCs. The genes are TRBV6-8 and TRBJ1-5, with 8 positions matching TRBD1. The receptor comes from a woman in her late teens or twenties in good health and CMV-seronegative. CDR3 protein: CANFSMGRGLAQPQHF. In DNA, the CDR3 is TGTGCCAACTTCTCGATGGGCAGGGGGCTTGCTCAGCCCCAGCATTTT.